The rows below give T cell receptor beta chains drawn from one sample of a study of shared clonotypes between healthy human individuals. TCRdb's copy holds only in-frame clones and misses some; the assay was immunoSEQ multiplex PCR. The sample consists of roughly 1,600,000 clones, approximately 98.5% of them appearing once. Sample: naive CD4+ T cells sorted from blood. These receptors came from a man aged 25-40 years in good health. Both conserved end residues are part of each CDR3. D genes are given only for firm matches. The listing skips clone size in some rows; elsewhere it reads once, few, many or a size class.

J gene: TRBJ2-1; D gene: TRBD1; V gene: TRBV5-4; clone size: .; CDR3 DNA: TGTGCCAGCAGCCCACCCGGACAGGGCTACAATGAGCAGTTCTTC; CDR3 protein: CASSPPGQGYNEQFF
J gene: TRBJ1-2; D gene: TRBD1; V gene: TRBV5-1; clone size: .; CDR3 DNA: TGCGCCAGCAGCGTTGCGACAGGGGGCGCCTTCTATGGCTACACCTTC; CDR3 protein: CASSVATGGAFYGYTF
J gene: TRBJ2-1; D gene: TRBD2; V gene: TRBV19; clone size: .; CDR3 DNA: TGTGCCAGTAGTATCGGGACTAGCATTCCATGGAATGAGCAGTTCTTC; CDR3 protein: CASSIGTSIPWNEQFF
J gene: TRBJ2-1; D gene: .; V gene: TRBV18; clone size: .; CDR3 DNA: TGTGCCAGCTCACCGCTTTTATCCTACAATGAGCAGTTCTTC; CDR3 protein: CASSPLLSYNEQFF
J gene: TRBJ2-3; D gene: .; V gene: TRBV9; clone size: .; CDR3 DNA: TGTGCCAGCAGCCCAAACTCGGGACTTTATACGCAGTATTTT; CDR3 protein: CASSPNSGLYTQYF
J gene: TRBJ2-5; D gene: .; V gene: TRBV18; clone size: .; CDR3 DNA: TGTGCCAGCTCTCGAGACAGAGTTGAGACCCAGTACTTC; CDR3 protein: CASSRDRVETQYF
J gene: TRBJ2-5; D gene: TRBD2; V gene: TRBV15; clone size: .; CDR3 DNA: TGTGCCACCAGCCGGGGACTAGGGGAGACCCAGTACTTC; CDR3 protein: CATSRGLGETQYF
J gene: TRBJ1-1; D gene: .; V gene: TRBV10-2; clone size: .; CDR3 DNA: TGCGCCAGCAGTCGGGTGGGAACTGAAGCTTTCTTT; CDR3 protein: CASSRVGTEAFF
J gene: TRBJ2-5; D gene: .; V gene: TRBV7-2; clone size: .; CDR3 DNA: TGTGCCAGCAGCTTGGGGACTGTCCTTCTCCAAGAGACCCAGTACTTC; CDR3 protein: CASSLGTVLLQETQYF
J gene: TRBJ2-1; D gene: TRBD2; V gene: TRBV5-1; clone size: .; CDR3 DNA: TGCGCCAGCAGCTTTGGACTAGCGGGGGGAACCTACAATGAGCAGTTCTTC; CDR3 protein: CASSFGLAGGTYNEQFF
J gene: TRBJ1-1; D gene: .; V gene: TRBV29-1; clone size: .; CDR3 DNA: TGCAGCGTTAGGCGGGATATGAACACTGAAGCTTTCTTT; CDR3 protein: CSVRRDMNTEAFF
J gene: TRBJ2-6; D gene: .; V gene: TRBV4-1; clone size: .; CDR3 DNA: TGCGCCAGCAGCCAATCCCCCTCTGGGGCCAACGTCCTGACTTTC; CDR3 protein: CASSQSPSGANVLTF
J gene: TRBJ2-3; D gene: .; V gene: TRBV6-1; clone size: .; CDR3 DNA: TGTGCCAGCAGTGATGGGTCCTGGGTCCCAGGCACAGATACGCAGTATTTT; CDR3 protein: CASSDGSWVPGTDTQYF
J gene: TRBJ2-5; D gene: .; V gene: TRBV5-1; clone size: .; CDR3 DNA: TGCGCCAGCAGCTTGATGGGGGAGACCCAGTACTTC; CDR3 protein: CASSLMGETQYF
J gene: TRBJ2-3; D gene: .; V gene: TRBV7-6; clone size: .; CDR3 DNA: TGTGCCAGCAGCCGACTCCTAGATACGCAGTATTTT; CDR3 protein: CASSRLLDTQYF
J gene: TRBJ1-5; D gene: TRBD1; V gene: TRBV18; clone size: .; CDR3 DNA: TGTGCCAGCTCACCGGGGTTGACAAGGGGGCGAGGGAATCAGCCCCAGCATTTT; CDR3 protein: CASSPGLTRGRGNQPQHF
J gene: TRBJ2-3; D gene: TRBD1; V gene: TRBV28; clone size: once; CDR3 DNA: TGTGCCAGCAGTTTTTCTCTTCCCGTTTTCCGGGACAGAGATACGCAGTATTTT; CDR3 protein: CASSFSLPVFRDRDTQYF
J gene: TRBJ2-5; D gene: .; V gene: TRBV5-1; clone size: .; CDR3 DNA: TGCGCCAGTTCCAGCGAAGGGGAGACCCAGTACTTC; CDR3 protein: CASSSEGETQYF
J gene: TRBJ2-7; D gene: TRBD2; V gene: TRBV7-9; clone size: .; CDR3 DNA: TGTGCCAGCAGCTTGGGTAGCGGGAGCTCCTACGAGCAGTACTTC; CDR3 protein: CASSLGSGSSYEQYF
J gene: TRBJ2-7; D gene: .; V gene: TRBV28; clone size: .; CDR3 DNA: TGTGCCAGCCAGCAGGTCGTGTCCGAGCAGTACTTC; CDR3 protein: CASQQVVSEQYF
J gene: TRBJ2-2; D gene: TRBD1; V gene: TRBV5-1; clone size: .; CDR3 DNA: TGCGCCAGCAGCTTGTCAGGACAGGGGCCTCGGGTCGGGACCGGGGAGCTGTTTTTT; CDR3 protein: CASSLSGQGPRVGTGELFF
J gene: TRBJ1-5; D gene: .; V gene: TRBV6-5; clone size: .; CDR3 DNA: TGTGCCAGCAGGCACAGGGATTGGTTTCAGCCCCAGCATTTT; CDR3 protein: CASRHRDWFQPQHF
J gene: TRBJ2-2; D gene: .; V gene: TRBV9; clone size: .; CDR3 DNA: TGTGCCAGCAGCGTAGAGCCCGGGACTGGGGAGCTGTTTTTT; CDR3 protein: CASSVEPGTGELFF
J gene: TRBJ2-1; D gene: .; V gene: TRBV29-1; clone size: .; CDR3 DNA: TGCAGCGTTGGGCAGCTTACAATCGATGAGCAGTTCTTC; CDR3 protein: CSVGQLTIDEQFF
J gene: TRBJ1-5; D gene: .; V gene: TRBV2; clone size: .; CDR3 DNA: TGTGCCAGCAGTGAAGGGGGGGCCGTTAATAGCAATCAGCCCCAGCATTTT; CDR3 protein: CASSEGGAVNSNQPQHF
J gene: TRBJ2-5; D gene: .; V gene: TRBV18; clone size: .; CDR3 DNA: TGTGCCAGCTCACCACCGGGCCGGTCGGAGACCCAGTACTTC; CDR3 protein: CASSPPGRSETQYF
J gene: TRBJ2-5; D gene: .; V gene: TRBV18; clone size: .; CDR3 DNA: TGTGCCAGCTCAGTTGGGCAGACGGAAGAGACCCAGTACTTC; CDR3 protein: CASSVGQTEETQYF
J gene: TRBJ1-5; D gene: .; V gene: TRBV28; clone size: .; CDR3 DNA: TGTGCCAGCAGTCAGGGTTATGTTAAGCCCCAGCATTTT; CDR3 protein: CASSQGYVKPQHF
J gene: TRBJ2-7; D gene: TRBD1; V gene: TRBV11-1; clone size: .; CDR3 DNA: TGTGCCAGCAGCTCCCGGGACAGTGAGTACTTC; CDR3 protein: CASSSRDSEYF
J gene: TRBJ2-7; D gene: TRBD2; V gene: TRBV25-1; clone size: .; CDR3 DNA: TGTGCCAGCAGTGAATTTGGCATTGGTCTAGCGGAACCCTACGAGCAGTACTTC; CDR3 protein: CASSEFGIGLAEPYEQYF
J gene: TRBJ2-7; D gene: .; V gene: TRBV6-5; clone size: .; CDR3 DNA: TGTGCCAGCAGTTACTCGACGAGAGTATACGAGCAGTACTTC; CDR3 protein: CASSYSTRVYEQYF
J gene: TRBJ2-2; D gene: .; V gene: TRBV2; clone size: .; CDR3 DNA: TGTGCCAGCAGTGAAGGGCTAGCGGGGGAGCTGTTTTTT; CDR3 protein: CASSEGLAGELFF
J gene: TRBJ1-2; D gene: .; V gene: TRBV7-2; clone size: .; CDR3 DNA: TGTGCCAGCAGCCCCCCTGGCTATGGCTACACCTTC; CDR3 protein: CASSPPGYGYTF
J gene: TRBJ2-7; D gene: .; V gene: TRBV6-1; clone size: .; CDR3 DNA: TGTGCCAGCAGTGAAGAGAACCACTCCTTCGTGCAGTACTTC; CDR3 protein: CASSEENHSFVQYF
J gene: TRBJ2-1; D gene: TRBD1; V gene: TRBV27; clone size: .; CDR3 DNA: TGTGCCAGCACCTACACCGGGACAGGGTATTACAATGAGCAGTTCTTC; CDR3 protein: CASTYTGTGYYNEQFF
J gene: TRBJ2-7; D gene: .; V gene: TRBV21-1; clone size: .; CDR3 DNA: TGTGCCAGCAGCAAAGTGAGGGTATGCCTCCGGCTTTTCTACGAGCAGTACTTC; CDR3 protein: CASSKVRVCLRLFYEQYF
J gene: TRBJ2-5; D gene: .; V gene: TRBV7-9; clone size: .; CDR3 DNA: TGTGCCAGCAGCCCCAATAGGGGACACGTTGTTCAAGAGACCCAGTACTTC; CDR3 protein: CASSPNRGHVVQETQYF
J gene: TRBJ2-1; D gene: .; V gene: TRBV2; clone size: .; CDR3 DNA: TGTGCCAGCAGTGAAGGCGGGGCCCTTGAGCAGTTCTTC; CDR3 protein: CASSEGGALEQFF
J gene: TRBJ2-7; D gene: .; V gene: TRBV28; clone size: once; CDR3 DNA: TGTGCCAGCATCGAGACCGGTCGCGGCTCCTACGAGCAGTACTTC; CDR3 protein: CASIETGRGSYEQYF
J gene: TRBJ1-2; D gene: TRBD1; V gene: TRBV5-4; clone size: once; CDR3 DNA: TGTGCCAGCAGCTTGGAGGGGGCGCGGGTACGCTATGGCTACACCTTC; CDR3 protein: CASSLEGARVRYGYTF
J gene: TRBJ2-3; D gene: TRBD2; V gene: TRBV7-6; clone size: .; CDR3 DNA: TGTGCCAGCAGCTTAGGTGCCCGCGGGAGAGCGGGGGATACGCAGTATTTT; CDR3 protein: CASSLGARGRAGDTQYF
J gene: TRBJ2-1; D gene: .; V gene: TRBV5-1; clone size: .; CDR3 DNA: TGCGCCAGCAGCTTGGGGCCGGGGGTAAATGAGCAGTTCTTC; CDR3 protein: CASSLGPGVNEQFF